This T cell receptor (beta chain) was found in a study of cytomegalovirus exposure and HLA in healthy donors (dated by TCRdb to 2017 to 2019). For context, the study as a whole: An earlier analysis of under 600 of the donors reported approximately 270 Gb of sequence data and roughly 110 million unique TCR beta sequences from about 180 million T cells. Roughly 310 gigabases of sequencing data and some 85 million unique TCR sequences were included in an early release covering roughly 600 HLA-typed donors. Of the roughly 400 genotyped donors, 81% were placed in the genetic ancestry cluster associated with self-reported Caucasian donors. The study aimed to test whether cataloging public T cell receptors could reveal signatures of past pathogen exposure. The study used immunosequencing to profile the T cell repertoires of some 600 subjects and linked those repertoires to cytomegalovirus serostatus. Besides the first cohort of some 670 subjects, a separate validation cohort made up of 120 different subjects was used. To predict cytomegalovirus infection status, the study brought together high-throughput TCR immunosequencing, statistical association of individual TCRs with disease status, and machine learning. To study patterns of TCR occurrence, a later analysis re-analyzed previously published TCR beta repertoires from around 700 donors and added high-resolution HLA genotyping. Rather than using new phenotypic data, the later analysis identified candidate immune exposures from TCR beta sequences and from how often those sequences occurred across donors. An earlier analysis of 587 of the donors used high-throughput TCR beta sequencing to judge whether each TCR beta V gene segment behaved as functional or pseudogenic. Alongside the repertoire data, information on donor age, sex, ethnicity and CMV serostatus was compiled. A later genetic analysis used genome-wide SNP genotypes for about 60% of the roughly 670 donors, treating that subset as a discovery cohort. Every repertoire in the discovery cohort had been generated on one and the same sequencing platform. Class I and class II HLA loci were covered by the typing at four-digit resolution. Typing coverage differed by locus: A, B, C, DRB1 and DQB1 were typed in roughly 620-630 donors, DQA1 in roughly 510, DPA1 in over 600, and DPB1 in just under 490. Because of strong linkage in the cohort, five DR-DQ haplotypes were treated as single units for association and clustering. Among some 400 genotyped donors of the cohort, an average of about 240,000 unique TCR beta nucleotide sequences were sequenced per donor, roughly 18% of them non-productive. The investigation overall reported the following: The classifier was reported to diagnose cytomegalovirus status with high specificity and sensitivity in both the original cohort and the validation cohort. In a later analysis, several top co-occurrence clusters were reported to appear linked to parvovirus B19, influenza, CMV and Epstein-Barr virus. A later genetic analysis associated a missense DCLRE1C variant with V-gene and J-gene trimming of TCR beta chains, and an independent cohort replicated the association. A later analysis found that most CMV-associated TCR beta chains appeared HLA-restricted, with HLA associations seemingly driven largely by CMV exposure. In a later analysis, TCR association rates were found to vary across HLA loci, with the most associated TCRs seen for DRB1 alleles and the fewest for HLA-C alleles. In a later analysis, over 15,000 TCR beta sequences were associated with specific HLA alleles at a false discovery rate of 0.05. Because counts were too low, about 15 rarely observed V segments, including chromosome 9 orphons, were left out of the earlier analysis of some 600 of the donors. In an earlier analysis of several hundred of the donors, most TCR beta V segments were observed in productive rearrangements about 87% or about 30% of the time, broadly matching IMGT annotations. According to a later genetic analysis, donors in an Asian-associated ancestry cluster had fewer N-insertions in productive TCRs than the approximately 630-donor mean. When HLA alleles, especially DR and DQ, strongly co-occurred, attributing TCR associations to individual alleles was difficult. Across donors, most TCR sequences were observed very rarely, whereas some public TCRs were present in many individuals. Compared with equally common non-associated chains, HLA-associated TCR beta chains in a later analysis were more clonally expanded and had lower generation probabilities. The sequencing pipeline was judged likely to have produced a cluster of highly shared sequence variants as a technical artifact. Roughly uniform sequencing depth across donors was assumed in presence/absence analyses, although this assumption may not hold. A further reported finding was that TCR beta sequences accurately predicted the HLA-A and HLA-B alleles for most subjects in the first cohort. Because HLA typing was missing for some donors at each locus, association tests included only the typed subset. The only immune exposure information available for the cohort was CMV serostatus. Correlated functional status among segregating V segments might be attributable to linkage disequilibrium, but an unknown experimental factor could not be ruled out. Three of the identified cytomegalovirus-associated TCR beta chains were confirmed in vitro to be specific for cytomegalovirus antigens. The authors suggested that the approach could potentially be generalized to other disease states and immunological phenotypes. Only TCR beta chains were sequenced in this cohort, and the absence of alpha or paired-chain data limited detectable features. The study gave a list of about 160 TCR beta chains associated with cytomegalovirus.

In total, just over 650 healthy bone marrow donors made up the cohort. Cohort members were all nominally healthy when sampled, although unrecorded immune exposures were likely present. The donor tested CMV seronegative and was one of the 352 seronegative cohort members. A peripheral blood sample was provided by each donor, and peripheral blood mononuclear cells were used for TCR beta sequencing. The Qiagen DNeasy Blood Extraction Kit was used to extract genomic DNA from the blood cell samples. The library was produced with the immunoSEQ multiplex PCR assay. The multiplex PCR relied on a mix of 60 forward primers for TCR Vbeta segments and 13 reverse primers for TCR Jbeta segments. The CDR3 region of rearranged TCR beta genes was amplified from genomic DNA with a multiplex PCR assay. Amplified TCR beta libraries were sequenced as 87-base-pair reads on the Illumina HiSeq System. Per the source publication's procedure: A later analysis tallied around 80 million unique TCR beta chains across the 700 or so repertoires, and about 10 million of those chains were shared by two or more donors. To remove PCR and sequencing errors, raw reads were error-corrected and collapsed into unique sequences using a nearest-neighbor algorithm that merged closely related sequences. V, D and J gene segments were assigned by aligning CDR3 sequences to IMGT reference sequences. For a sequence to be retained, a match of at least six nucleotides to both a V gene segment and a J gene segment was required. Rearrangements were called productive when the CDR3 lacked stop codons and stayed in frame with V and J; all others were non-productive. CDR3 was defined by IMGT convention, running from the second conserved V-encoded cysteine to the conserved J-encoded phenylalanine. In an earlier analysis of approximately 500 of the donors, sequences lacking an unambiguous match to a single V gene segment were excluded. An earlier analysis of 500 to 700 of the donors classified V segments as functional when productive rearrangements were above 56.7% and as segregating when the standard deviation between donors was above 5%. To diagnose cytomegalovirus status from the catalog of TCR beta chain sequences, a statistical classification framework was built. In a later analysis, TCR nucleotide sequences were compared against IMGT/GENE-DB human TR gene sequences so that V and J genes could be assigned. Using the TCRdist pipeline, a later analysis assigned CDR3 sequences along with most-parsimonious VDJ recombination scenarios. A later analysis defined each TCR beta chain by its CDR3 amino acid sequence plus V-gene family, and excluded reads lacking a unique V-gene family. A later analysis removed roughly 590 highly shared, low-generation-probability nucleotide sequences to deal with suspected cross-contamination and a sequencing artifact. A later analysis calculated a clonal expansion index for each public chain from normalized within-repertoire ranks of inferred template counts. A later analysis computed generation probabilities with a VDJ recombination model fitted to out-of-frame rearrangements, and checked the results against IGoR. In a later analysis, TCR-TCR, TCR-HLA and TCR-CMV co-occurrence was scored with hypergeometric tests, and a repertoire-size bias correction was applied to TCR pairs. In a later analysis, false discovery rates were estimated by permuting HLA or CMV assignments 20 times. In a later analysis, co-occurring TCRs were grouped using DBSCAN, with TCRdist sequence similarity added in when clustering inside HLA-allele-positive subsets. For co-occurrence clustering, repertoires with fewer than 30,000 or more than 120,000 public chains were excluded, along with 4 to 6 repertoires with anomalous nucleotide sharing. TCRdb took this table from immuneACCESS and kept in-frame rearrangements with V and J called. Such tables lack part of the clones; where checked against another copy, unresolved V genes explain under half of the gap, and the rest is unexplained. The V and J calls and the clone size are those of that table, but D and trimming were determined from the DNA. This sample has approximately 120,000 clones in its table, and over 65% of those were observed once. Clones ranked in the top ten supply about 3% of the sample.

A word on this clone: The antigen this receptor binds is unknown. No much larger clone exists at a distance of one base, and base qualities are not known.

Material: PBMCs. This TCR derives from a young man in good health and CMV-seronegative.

The nucleotide sequence reads TGTGCCAGCAGCTTAGGGTTGGACATTACCTACGAGCAGTACTTC. It is translated as CASSLGLDITYEQYF. Here the chain combines TRBV7-2 and TRBJ2-7; the D gene is perhaps TRBD1, from 5 matching bases. From the cysteine up to the phenylalanine, the CDR3 has a length of 15 residues. The read is trimmed to its CDR3 DNA, 45 bases read in frame from base 1. V drops 1 base and J drops 2 bases, leaving 12 bases in between. Sequences SGHTA (CDR1) and FQGNSA (CDR2) are obtained from the germline V gene. Here the CDR3 is joined to the reference TRBV7-2 and TRBJ2-7 genes, and the full variable domain is: GAGVSQSPSNKVTEKGKDVELRCDPISGHTALYWYRQSLGQGLEFLIYFQGNSAPDKSGLPSDRFSAERTGGSVSTLTIQRTQQEDSAVYLCASSLGLDITYEQYFGPGTRLTVT.